The clone carrying this T cell receptor beta chain was recorded many times. V was cut by 0 bases and J by 2 bases, with 8 bases left in between. The CDR3 length is 14 residues. Germline V gene data show CDR1 as SGHRS and CDR2 as YFSETQ. TCRdb re-derived calls from the RT-PCR reads in MiXCR, one entry per CDR3 protein. Among 650,000 to 800,000 distinct CDR3 sequences listed, about 14% were seen once. Material: memory CD4+ T cells from blood. V is TRBV5-1 and J is TRBJ2-5; D unclear. The source of this sequence is a female donor in good health, serving as a healthy control. The CDR3 DNA reads as TGCGCCAGCAGCTTGGAGGGCCGTCAAGAGACCCAGTACTTC. It encodes CASSLEGRQETQYF. The entire variable domain, with the rest obtained from reference TRBV5-1 and TRBJ2-5, is as follows: KAGVTQTPRYLIKTRGQQVTLSCSPISGHRSVSWYQQTPGQGLQFLFEYFSETQRNKGNFPGRFSGRQFSNSRSEMNVSTLELGDSALYLCASSLEGRQETQYFGPGTRLLVL.